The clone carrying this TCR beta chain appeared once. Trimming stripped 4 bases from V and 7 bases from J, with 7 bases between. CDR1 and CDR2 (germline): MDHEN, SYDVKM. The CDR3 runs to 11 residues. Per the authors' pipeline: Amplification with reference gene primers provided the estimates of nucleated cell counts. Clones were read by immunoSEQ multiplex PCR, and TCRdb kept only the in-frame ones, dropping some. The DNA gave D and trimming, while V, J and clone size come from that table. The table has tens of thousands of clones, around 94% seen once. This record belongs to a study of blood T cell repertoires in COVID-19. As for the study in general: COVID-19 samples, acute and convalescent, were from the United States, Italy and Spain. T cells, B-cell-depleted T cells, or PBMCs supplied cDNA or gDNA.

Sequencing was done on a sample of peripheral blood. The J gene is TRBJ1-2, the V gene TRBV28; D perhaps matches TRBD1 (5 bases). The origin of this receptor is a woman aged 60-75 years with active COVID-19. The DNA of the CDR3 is TGTGCCAGCAGTTGGGGGGTTGGCTACACCTTC. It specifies CASSWGVGYTF.